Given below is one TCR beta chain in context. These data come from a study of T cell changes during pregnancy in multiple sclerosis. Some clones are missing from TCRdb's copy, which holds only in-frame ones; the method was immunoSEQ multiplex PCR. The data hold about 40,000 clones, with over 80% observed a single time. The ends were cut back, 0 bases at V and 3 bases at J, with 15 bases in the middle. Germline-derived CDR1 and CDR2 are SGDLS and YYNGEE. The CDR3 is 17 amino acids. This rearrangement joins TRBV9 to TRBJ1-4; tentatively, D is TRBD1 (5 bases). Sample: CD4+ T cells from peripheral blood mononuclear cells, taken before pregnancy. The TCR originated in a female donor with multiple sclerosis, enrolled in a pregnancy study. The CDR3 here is CASSVEAGSRANEKLFF. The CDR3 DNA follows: TGTGCCAGCAGCGTAGAAGCGGGTAGCAGGGCTAATGAAAAACTGTTTTTT.